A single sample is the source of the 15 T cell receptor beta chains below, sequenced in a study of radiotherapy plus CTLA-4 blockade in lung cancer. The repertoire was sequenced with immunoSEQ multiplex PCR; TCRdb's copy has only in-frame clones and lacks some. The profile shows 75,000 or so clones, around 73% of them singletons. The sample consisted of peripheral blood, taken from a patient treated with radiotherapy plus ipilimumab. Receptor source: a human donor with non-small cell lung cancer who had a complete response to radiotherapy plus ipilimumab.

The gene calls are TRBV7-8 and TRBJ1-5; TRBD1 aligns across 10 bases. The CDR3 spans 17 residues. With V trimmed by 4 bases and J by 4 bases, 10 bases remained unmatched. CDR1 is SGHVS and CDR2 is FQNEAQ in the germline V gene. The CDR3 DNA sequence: TGTGCCAGCAGCTCACTGGGACAGGGGTTACGTAATCAGCCCCAGCATTTT. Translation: CASSSLGQGLRNQPQHF.

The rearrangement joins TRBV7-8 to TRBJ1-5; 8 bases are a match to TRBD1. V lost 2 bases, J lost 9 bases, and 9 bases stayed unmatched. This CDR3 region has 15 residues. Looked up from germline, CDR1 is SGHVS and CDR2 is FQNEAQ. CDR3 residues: CASSLQGAVPGPQHF. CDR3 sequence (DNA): TGTGCCAGCAGCTTACAGGGGGCAGTCCCCGGGCCCCAGCATTTT.

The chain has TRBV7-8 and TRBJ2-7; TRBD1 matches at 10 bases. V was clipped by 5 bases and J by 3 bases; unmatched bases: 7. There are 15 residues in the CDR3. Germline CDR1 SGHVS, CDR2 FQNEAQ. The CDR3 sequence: CASSPTTGGLYEQYF. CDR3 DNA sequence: TGTGCCAGCAGCCCCACGACAGGGGGCCTCTACGAGCAGTACTTC.

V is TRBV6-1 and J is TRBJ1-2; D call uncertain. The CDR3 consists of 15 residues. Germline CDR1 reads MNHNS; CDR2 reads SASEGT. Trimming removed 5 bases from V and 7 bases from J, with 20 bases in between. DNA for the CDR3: TGTGCCAGCAGTTTCCCCAGCCCTACTTGGTCTGGCTACACCTTC. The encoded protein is CASSFPSPTWSGYTF.

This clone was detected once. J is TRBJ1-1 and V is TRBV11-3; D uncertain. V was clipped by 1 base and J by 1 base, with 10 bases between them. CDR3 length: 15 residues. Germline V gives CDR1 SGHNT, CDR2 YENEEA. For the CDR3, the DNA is TGTGCCAGCAGCTTAGTGGGCATGCAGAACACTGAAGCTTTCTTT. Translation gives CASSLVGMQNTEAFF.

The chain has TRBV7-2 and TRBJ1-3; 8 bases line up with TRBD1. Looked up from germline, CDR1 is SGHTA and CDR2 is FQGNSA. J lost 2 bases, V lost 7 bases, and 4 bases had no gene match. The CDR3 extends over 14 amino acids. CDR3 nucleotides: TGTGCCAGCACCCAACAGGGGGCTGGAAACACCATATATTTT. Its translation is CASTQQGAGNTIYF.

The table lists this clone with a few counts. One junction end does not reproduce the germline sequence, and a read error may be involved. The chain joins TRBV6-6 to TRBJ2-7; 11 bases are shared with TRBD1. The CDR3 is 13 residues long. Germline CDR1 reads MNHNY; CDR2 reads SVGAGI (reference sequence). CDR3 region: CASSYDLGDRGAF. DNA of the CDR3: TGTGCCAGCAGTTACGATCTCGGGGACAGGGGGGCCTTC.

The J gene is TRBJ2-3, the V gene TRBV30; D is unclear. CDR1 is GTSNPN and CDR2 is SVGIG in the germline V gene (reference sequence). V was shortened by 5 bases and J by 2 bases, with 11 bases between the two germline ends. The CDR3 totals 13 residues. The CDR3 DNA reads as TGTGCCTGGGCAATGGACCCCACAGATACGCAGTATTTT. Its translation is CAWAMDPTDTQYF.

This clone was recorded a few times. The CDR3 loop is CASSSRGVEGYTF. The CDR3 DNA sequence: TGTGCCAGCAGCTCGAGGGGGGTGGAAGGCTACACCTTC. V is TRBV5-8 and J is TRBJ1-2; D may be TRBD1 (6 bases). V lost 3 bases, J lost 8 bases, and 14 bases lay in between. The germline V gene encodes CDR1 SGHTS and CDR2 YDEGEE. The CDR3 is 13 amino acids. The whole variable domain, filled in from reference TRBV5-8 and TRBJ1-2, reads EAGVTQSPTHLIKTRGQQATLRCSPISGHTSVYWYQQALGLGLQFLLWYDEGEERNRGNFPPRFSGRQFPNYSSELNVNALELEDSALYLCASSSRGVEGYTFGSGTRLTVV.

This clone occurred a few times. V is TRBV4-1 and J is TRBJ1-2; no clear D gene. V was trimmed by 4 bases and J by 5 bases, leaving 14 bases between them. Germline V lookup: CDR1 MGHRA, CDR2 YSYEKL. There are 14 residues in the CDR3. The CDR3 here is CASSPGGRTYGYTF. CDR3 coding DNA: TGCGCCAGCAGCCCAGGAGGGAGGACGTATGGCTACACCTTC.

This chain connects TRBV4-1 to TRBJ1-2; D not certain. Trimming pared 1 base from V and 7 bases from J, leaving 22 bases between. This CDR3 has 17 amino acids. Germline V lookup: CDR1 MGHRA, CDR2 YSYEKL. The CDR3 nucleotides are TGCGCCAGCAGCCAAGCTCTCGCGCGAGGCCGGACTCGTGGCTACACCTTC. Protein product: CASSQALARGRTRGYTF.

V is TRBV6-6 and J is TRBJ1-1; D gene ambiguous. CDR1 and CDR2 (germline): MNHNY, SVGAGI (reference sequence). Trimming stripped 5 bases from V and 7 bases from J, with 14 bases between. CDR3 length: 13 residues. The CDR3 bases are TGTGCCAGCAGTCCCTTGCAAACTGATGAAGCTTTCTTT. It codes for CASSPLQTDEAFF.

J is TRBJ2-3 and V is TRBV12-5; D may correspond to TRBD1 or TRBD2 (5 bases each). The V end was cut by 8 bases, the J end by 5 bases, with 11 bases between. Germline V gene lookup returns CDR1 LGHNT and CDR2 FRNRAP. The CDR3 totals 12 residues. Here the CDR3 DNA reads TGTGCTAGTTGCCGGGACCAAGATACGCAGTATTTT. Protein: CASCRDQDTQYF.

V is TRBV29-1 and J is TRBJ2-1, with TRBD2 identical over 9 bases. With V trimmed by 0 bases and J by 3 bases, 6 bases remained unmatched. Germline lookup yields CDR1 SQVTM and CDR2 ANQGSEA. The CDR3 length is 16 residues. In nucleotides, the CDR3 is TGCAGCGTTGAAGACTCGCTAGCGGGATACTACAATGAGCAGTTCTTC. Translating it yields CSVEDSLAGYYNEQFF.

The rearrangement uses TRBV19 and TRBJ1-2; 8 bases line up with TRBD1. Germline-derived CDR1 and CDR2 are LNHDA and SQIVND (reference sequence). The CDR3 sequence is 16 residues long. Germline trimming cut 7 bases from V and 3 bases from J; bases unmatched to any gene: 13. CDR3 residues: CASNQDRDYTDYGYTF. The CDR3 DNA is TGTGCCAGTAACCAGGACAGGGACTATACGGACTATGGCTACACCTTC.